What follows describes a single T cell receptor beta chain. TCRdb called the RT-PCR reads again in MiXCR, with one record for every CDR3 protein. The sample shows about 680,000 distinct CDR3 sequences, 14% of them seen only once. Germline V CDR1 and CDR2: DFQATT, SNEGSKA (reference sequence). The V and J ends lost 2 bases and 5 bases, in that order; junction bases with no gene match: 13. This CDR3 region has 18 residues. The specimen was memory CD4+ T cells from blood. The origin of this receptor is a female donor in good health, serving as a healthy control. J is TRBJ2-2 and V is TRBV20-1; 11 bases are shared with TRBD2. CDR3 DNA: TGCAGTGCTAGACTCGTTAGCGGGAGGGCTTTGCTGACCGGGGAGCTGTTTTTT. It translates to CSARLVSGRALLTGELFF.